The 28 T cell receptor beta chains in this list originate from one sample, sequenced in a study of blood T cells in healthy people across ages. Alongside a J-beta primer mix, a sample-barcoded 5' primer served in a second PCR lasting about 6 to 11 cycles. TCRdb passed the 5' RACE reads through MiXCR, listing each CDR3 protein once. The profile shows hundreds of thousands of distinct CDR3 sequences, around 24% of them singletons. These data were likewise used in another study, on T cells of mothers and their children.

The sample taken for sequencing was blood. The receptor set was obtained from a boy younger than 18 in good health.

The V and J genes are TRBV29-1 and TRBJ2-1, with a possible D match to TRBD2 (6 bases). Germline CDR1 reads SQVTM; CDR2 reads ANQGSEA. With 3 bases removed from V and 5 bases from J, the gap between germline ends came to 14 bases. CDR3 length: 14 amino acids. CDR3 amino acids: CSVEGRGKNNEQFF. Here the CDR3 DNA reads TGCAGCGTTGAGGGCCGGGGGAAAAACAATGAGCAGTTCTTC.

This clonotype was seen a few times. Germline is not matched at one junction end, which may reflect a read error. The J gene is TRBJ2-5, the V gene TRBV3-1; 8 bases are shared with TRBD2. The J call is doubtful: the DNA matches TRBJ2-1 better. CDR1 is LGHDT, CDR2 YNNKEL, per germline (reference sequence). The CDR3 spans 17 residues. The CDR3 region is CASSRRLTGGGSNVQFF. CDR3 nucleotide sequence: TGTGCCAGCAGCCGTCGTCTCACGGGAGGGGGAAGTAATGTGCAGTTCTTC.

In this sample, this clonotype turned up many times. The chain carries TRBV20-1 and TRBJ2-5; weak D call: TRBD1 (6 bases). The CDR3 is 15 residues long. Germline CDR1 reads DFQATT; CDR2 reads SNEGSKA (reference sequence). V lost 5 bases to trimming and J lost 1 base, with 17 bases between them. Written as DNA, the CDR3 is TGCAGTGCTGGATCTCCCGGGACACCCCAAGAGACCCAGTACTTC. Translating it yields CSAGSPGTPQETQYF.

Only a few counts were recorded for this clonotype. The genes are TRBV6-5 and TRBJ2-4, with TRBD1 identical over 12 bases. CDR1 and CDR2 (germline): MNHEY, SVGAGI. Germline trimming cut 6 bases from V and 7 bases from J; bases unmatched to any gene: 1. This CDR3 comprises 13 residues. DNA of the CDR3: TGTGCCAGCAGGGGACAGGGGGCGAACATTCAGTACTTC. As protein: CASRGQGANIQYF.

This clonotype occurred a few times. This sequence joins TRBV7-9 and TRBJ2-5; no clear D. Trimming left V 5 bases short and J 2 bases short, with 12 bases between. This CDR3 has 14 residues. Per germline, CDR1 SEHNR and CDR2 FQNEAQ (reference sequence). In DNA form, the CDR3 reads TGTGCCAGCAGCCCCGAGAATTTTCAAGAGACCCAGTACTTC. Amino acids: CASSPENFQETQYF.

The chain has TRBV29-1 and TRBJ1-3; D call uncertain. The germline gives CDR1 SQVTM, CDR2 ANQGSEA. CDR3 length: 13 residues. The germline V and J ends were trimmed by 4 bases and 4 bases, with 11 bases remaining between them. The CDR3 DNA reads as TGCAGCGTTGTAGGGCCGGGGGGAAACACCATATATTTT. Translating it yields CSVVGPGGNTIYF.

As to this clonotype: Relative to the germline gene, one junction end is altered; a read error may explain this. This CDR3 reads CASSAHRDKNEKLFF. DNA for the CDR3: TGCGCCAGCAGCGCACACCGGGACAAAAATGAAAAACTGTTTTTT. The V gene is TRBV9, the J gene TRBJ1-4; a weak D match, TRBD1 (6 bases). The germline V gene has CDR1 SGDLS and CDR2 YYNGEE. The CDR3 extends over 15 amino acids.

Turning to this clonotype: At one boundary the junction diverges from the germline segment, which might be a read error. J is TRBJ1-5 and V is TRBV7-9, with no clear D. The CDR3 is made up of 17 amino acids. Germline V gene data show CDR1 as SEHNR and CDR2 as FQNEAQ (reference sequence). The CDR3 loop reads CASSLGRVGESNQAQHF. The CDR3 nucleotides are TGTGCCAGCAGCTTAGGTAGGGTCGGAGAGAGCAATCAGGCCCAGCATTTT.

This clonotype showed up just a few times. V is TRBV7-2 and J is TRBJ2-6, with TRBD1 identical over 10 bases. Germline-derived CDR1 and CDR2 are SGHTA and FQGNSA. CDR3 length: 21 residues. V lost 4 bases, J lost 0 bases, and 15 bases stayed unmatched. The CDR3 nucleotides are TGTGCCAGCAGCTGGGAGGATATTAGGGACAGGGGTAGCTCTGGGGCCAACGTCCTGACTTTC. It encodes CASSWEDIRDRGSSGANVLTF.

There are a few counts of this clonotype. V is TRBV4-1 and J is TRBJ2-5; D is unresolved. The assigned J gene may be wrong: the sequence end matches TRBJ2-7 better. Germline-derived CDR1 and CDR2 are MGHRA and YSYEKL. This CDR3 is built from 13 residues. The CDR3 sequence: CASSQVRADEQYF. CDR3 DNA: TGCGCCAGCAGCCAAGTGCGCGCGGACGAGCAGTACTTC.

This chain connects TRBV6-5 to TRBJ2-3; D is possibly TRBD1 (5 bases). Germline assignment: CDR1 MNHEY and CDR2 SVGAGI. Trimming stripped 4 bases from V and 0 bases from J, with 11 bases between. This CDR3 is 15 amino acids long. CDR3 nucleotides: TGTGCCAGCAGTTCCCGACAGCCTAGCACAGATACGCAGTATTTT. As protein: CASSSRQPSTDTQYF.

This chain links TRBV7-2 with TRBJ2-7; D remains ambiguous. Trimming shortened V by 5 bases and J by 1 base, and 15 bases separated the two germline ends. The CDR3 is 15 amino acids. Germline CDR1 reads SGHTA; CDR2 reads FQGNSA. Here the CDR3 DNA reads TGTGCCAGCAGCCCTACAGTCTCCCGATCCTACGAGCAGTACTTC. Translated: CASSPTVSRSYEQYF.

With regard to this clonotype: The junction and the germline gene differ at one end; a read error may be behind it. V usage is TRBV3-1 and J usage is TRBJ2-1, with D perhaps TRBD1 (6 bases). The better agreement between TRBJ2-5 and the DNA end casts doubt on the J call. This CDR3 is built from 14 residues. Germline CDR1 reads LGHDT; CDR2 reads YNNKEL (reference sequence). CDR3 bases: TGTGCCAGCAGCGAACAGGGCTTCCAAGAGGCCCAGTACTTC. It yields the protein CASSEQGFQEAQYF.

This clonotype was detected a few times. The J gene is TRBJ2-5, the V gene TRBV6-5; TRBD2 might be the D (5 bases). The CDR3 extends over 15 amino acids. In germline, CDR1 is MNHEY, CDR2 SVGAGI. V lost 0 bases, J lost 3 bases, and 11 bases lay in between. CDR3 residues: CASSYSSGNKETQYF. CDR3 coding DNA: TGTGCCAGCAGTTACTCGTCCGGGAATAAAGAGACCCAGTACTTC.

This clonotype was observed a handful of times. This sequence joins TRBV10-3 and TRBJ2-5; weak D call: TRBD1 (6 bases). The tail of the sequence fits TRBJ2-7 better, so the J call may be wrong. Germline V CDR1 and CDR2: ENHRY, SYGVKD. The CDR3 totals 15 residues. CDR3 sequence reads: CAISVLWDNEGEQYF. The CDR3 bases are TGTGCCATCAGTGTTTTGTGGGACAACGAGGGCGAGCAGTACTTC.

This clonotype turned up a few times. The genes are TRBV20-1 and TRBJ2-1; 11 nucleotides line up with TRBD2. Per the germline V gene, CDR1 is DFQATT and CDR2 is SNEGSKA (reference sequence). CDR3 length: 16 amino acids. V trimming: 6 bases; J trimming: 7 bases; junction bases outside the gene matches: 14. The CDR3 region has the DNA TGCAGTGCCGCGGGACTAGCGGAACTAAAACAGAATGAGCAGTTCTTC. Amino acids: CSAAGLAELKQNEQFF.

V and J are TRBV2 and TRBJ2-3, with TRBD2 matching over 8 bases. The V gene end was trimmed by 11 bases and the J gene end by 1 base; junction bases not matched to a gene: 5. The germline CDR1 and CDR2 sequences are SNHLY and FYNNEI. The CDR3 loop spans 13 amino acids. The CDR3 coding sequence is TGTGCCTCTTATAGCGGGGGCACAGATACGCAGTATTTT. Translation gives CASYSGGTDTQYF. Using reference TRBV2 and TRBJ2-3 for the parts outside the CDR3, the full variable domain is EPEVTQTPSHQVTQMGQEVILRCVPISNHLYFYWYRQILGQKVEFLVSFYNNEISEKSEIFDDQFSVERPDGSNFTLKIRSTKLEDSAMYFCASYSGGTDTQYFGPGTRLTVL.

This clonotype was found many times. The gene calls are TRBV5-1 and TRBJ2-7; the D is unclear. V was clipped by 0 bases and J by 6 bases, with 7 bases between them. The CDR3 length is 12 residues. Germline V gene data show CDR1 as SGHRS and CDR2 as YFSETQ. The CDR3 sequence: CASSLDRSEQYF. The CDR3 DNA reads as TGCGCCAGCAGCTTGGACAGATCCGAGCAGTACTTC. Supplemented by reference TRBV5-1 and TRBJ2-7, the full variable domain reads KAGVTQTPRYLIKTRGQQVTLSCSPISGHRSVSWYQQTPGQGLQFLFEYFSETQRNKGNFPGRFSGRQFSNSRSEMNVSTLELGDSALYLCASSLDRSEQYFGPGTRLTVT.

CDR3 DNA: TGTGCCAGCATACCGGACAGCTCCACCGGGGAGCTGTTTTTT. Translating it yields CASIPDSSTGELFF. The chain carries TRBV2 and TRBJ2-2; perhaps TRBD1 as D (6 bases). The CDR3 has 14 residues. CDR1 SNHLY and CDR2 FYNNEI come from the germline V gene. The V end was cut by 7 bases, the J end by 4 bases, with 13 bases between.

The chain is built from TRBV20-1 and TRBJ2-4, with D hard to call. The CDR3 loop spans 11 amino acids. CDR1 and CDR2 from the germline V gene are DFQATT and SNEGSKA (reference sequence). V gave up 0 bases and J gave up 15 bases, with 12 bases separating them. CDR3 DNA sequence: TGCAGTGCTAGAGAGCAGGCCTTGGGGTACTTC. Protein: CSAREQALGYF.

Only a few counts were recorded for this clonotype. V usage is TRBV6-2 or TRBV6-3 and J usage is TRBJ2-1, with 12 positions matching TRBD2. V was clipped by 8 bases and J by 4 bases; unmatched bases: 15. The CDR3 runs to 18 residues. From germline, CDR1 is MNHEY and CDR2 SVGEGT. CDR3 sequence reads: CASGPLTSGSGAYNEQFF. The CDR3 nucleotides are TGTGCCAGCGGGCCCCTGACTAGCGGGAGCGGGGCATACAATGAGCAGTTCTTC.

A few counts support this clonotype. The CDR3 loop is CASSPPVGTPYEQYF. The DNA of the CDR3 is TGTGCCAGCAGTCCCCCGGTAGGGACCCCCTACGAGCAGTACTTC. The chain uses TRBV28 and TRBJ2-7; the D call may be TRBD1 or TRBD2 (5 bases each). The CDR3 consists of 15 residues. Trimming took 5 bases from V and 2 from J, leaving 16 bases between them. CDR1 MDHEN and CDR2 SYDVKM come from the germline V gene.

This clonotype was recorded a few times. The chain combines TRBV28 with TRBJ2-1; 10 bases are shared with TRBD2. Trimming took 3 bases from V and 4 from J; bases not matched to a gene: 9. The CDR3 contains 17 residues. The germline gives CDR1 MDHEN, CDR2 SYDVKM. The CDR3 coding sequence is TGTGCCAGCAGTTTCCCTCCCGAAGCGGGGGGGTACAATGAGCAGTTCTTC. This gives the protein CASSFPPEAGGYNEQFF.

Worth noting for this clonotype: The CDR3 does not end in the conserved phenylalanine or tryptophan, so this is likely a read error. This chain joins TRBV5-1 and TRBJ1-2; D uncertain. The CDR3 is 14 amino acids. The germline V and J ends were trimmed by 5 bases and 4 bases, with 15 bases remaining between them. CDR1 is SGHRS and CDR2 is YFSETQ in the germline V gene. The DNA for the CDR3 is TGCGCCAGCAGTTACGACCTAGTTTCCTATGGCTACACCATC. This translates into CASSYDLVSYGYTI.

This chain connects TRBV4-1 to TRBJ1-5, with a tentative D call TRBD1 (6 bases). From germline, CDR1 is MGHRA and CDR2 YSYEKL. The CDR3 spans 16 residues. V gave up 2 bases and J gave up 7 bases, with 18 bases separating them. The CDR3 loop reads CASSQPRKDRSQPQHF. The CDR3 DNA sequence: TGCGCCAGCAGCCAACCGAGGAAAGACAGGAGCCAGCCCCAGCATTTT.

V usage is TRBV29-1 and J usage is TRBJ2-3; D is ambiguous. Germline assignment: CDR1 SQVTM and CDR2 ANQGSEA. This CDR3 comprises 13 residues. The CDR3 loop is CRVSGLNTDTQYF. The DNA of the CDR3 is TGCAGAGTCTCTGGGCTGAACACAGATACGCAGTATTTT.

The chain couples TRBV4-3 to TRBJ1-1; D uncertain. Germline CDR1 is LGHNA and CDR2 is YSLEER. This CDR3 is 13 amino acids long. Trimming shortened V by 1 base and J by 3 bases, and 6 bases separated the two germline ends. The CDR3 nucleotides read TGCGCCAGCAGCCAAGCTACCTACACTGAAGCTTTCTTT. This translates into CASSQATYTEAFF.

In this sample, this clonotype turned up a few times. V and J are TRBV7-6 and TRBJ2-1; 7 bases are a match to TRBD1. Per the germline V gene, CDR1 is SGHVS and CDR2 is FNYEAQ. This CDR3 has 15 residues. Germline trimming cut 2 bases from V and 5 bases from J; bases unmatched to any gene: 6. CDR3 in amino acids: CASSLTQGSDNEQFF. The CDR3 nucleotides are TGTGCCAGCAGCTTAACACAGGGGTCAGACAATGAGCAGTTCTTC.